This entry lists 4 T cell receptor beta chains sequenced from one sample in a study of blood T cell repertoires in COVID-19 (dated by TCRdb to between 2020 and 2021). The protocol used for the library was the immunoSEQ multiplex PCR assay. TCRdb carries this immuneACCESS record with in-frame sequences only. Its versions omit some clonotypes, under half of them owing to an unresolved V gene in the studies checked, with the rest unexplained. This sample has fewer than 150,000 clones in its table, and 85% to 90% of those were observed once. The ten largest make up roughly 4.5% of the sample. Sequenced: peripheral blood. Every receptor here comes from a human donor in a cohort sampled during active COVID-19.

The gene calls are TRBV6-6 and TRBJ2-1; 7 nucleotides agree with TRBD2. CDR1 is MNHNY, CDR2 SVGAGI, per germline (reference sequence). The CDR3 runs 16 residues. Trimming cost V 7 bases and J 8 bases; bases outside gene matches: 17. DNA of the CDR3: TGTGCCAGCAAATTGACCACGGGGGGTTGGACTCATGAGCAGTTCTTC. Encoded protein: CASKLTTGGWTHEQFF.

The chain links TRBV28 to TRBJ2-7; 12 bases line up with TRBD1. The junction had 6 bases not matched to a gene; V was cut back by 5 bases and J by 4 bases. There are 15 residues in the CDR3. Germline V gene lookup returns CDR1 MDHEN and CDR2 SYDVKM. The CDR3 region has the DNA TGTGCCAGCAGTCAAGGGGGACAGGGGGCGTACGAGCAGTACGTC. Translation: CASSQGGQGAYEQYV.

The chain carries TRBV13 and TRBJ1-1; D ambiguous. The CDR3 has 14 amino acids. Germline loops: CDR1 PRHDT, CDR2 FYEKMQ (reference sequence). V was shortened by 8 bases and J by 2 bases, with 15 bases between the two germline ends. CDR3 residues: CASVPGSLNTEAFF. In DNA, the CDR3 is TGTGCCAGCGTTCCCGGGAGCTTAAACACTGAAGCTTTCTTT.

V is TRBV3-1 (or the pseudogene TRBV3-2) and J is TRBJ1-3; D may be TRBD1 (6 bases). The CDR3 has 17 residues. The germline V and J ends were trimmed by 1 base and 0 bases, with 13 bases remaining between them. Germline CDR1 LGHDT, CDR2 YNNKEL (reference sequence). CDR3 region: CASSQGTGPSSGNTIYF. CDR3 DNA sequence: TGTGCCAGCAGCCAAGGTACAGGGCCCTCCTCTGGAAACACCATATATTTT.